This TCR beta chain emerged from a study of blood T cell repertoires in COVID-19. Study information: Both acute and convalescent COVID-19 samples were obtained from the United States, Italy and Spain.

CDR3 length: 12 residues. The V segment lost 7 bases and the J segment 10 bases; nucleotides outside the gene matches: 9. Libraries were prepared by immunoSEQ multiplex PCR; TCRdb keeps only in-frame clonotypes and omits some of them. The sample records 120,000 or so clones, roughly four fifths being singletons. This clonotype was obtained from a man aged 55 to 70 with acute or convalescent COVID-19. The sequenced sample was peripheral blood. The chain uses TRBV12-3 or TRBV12-4 and TRBJ1-2; 7 nucleotides line up with TRBD1. The DNA for the CDR3 is TGTGCCAGCACCCACGACAGGGTCACCTACACCTTC. Translation gives CASTHDRVTYTF.